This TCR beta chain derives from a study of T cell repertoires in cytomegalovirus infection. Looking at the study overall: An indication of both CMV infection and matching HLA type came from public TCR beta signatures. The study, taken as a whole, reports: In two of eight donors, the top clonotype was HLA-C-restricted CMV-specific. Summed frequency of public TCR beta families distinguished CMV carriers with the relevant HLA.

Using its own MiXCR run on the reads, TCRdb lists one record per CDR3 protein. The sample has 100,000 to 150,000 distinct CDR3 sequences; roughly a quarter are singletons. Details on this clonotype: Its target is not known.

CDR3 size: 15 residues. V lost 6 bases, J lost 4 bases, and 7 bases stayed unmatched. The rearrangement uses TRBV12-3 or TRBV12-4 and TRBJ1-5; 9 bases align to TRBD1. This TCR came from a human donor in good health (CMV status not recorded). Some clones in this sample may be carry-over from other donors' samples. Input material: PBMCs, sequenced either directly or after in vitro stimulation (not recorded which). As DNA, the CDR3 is TGTGCCAGCAGGGTGACAGGGGGGTCGAATCAGCCCCAGCATTTT. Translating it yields CASRVTGGSNQPQHF.